This TCR beta chain emerged from a study of graft-versus-host responses after intestinal transplantation. Background on the study: Recipients across the board were started on anti-thymocyte globulin induction, then kept on tacrolimus and steroids for approximately three years.

Libraries were prepared by immunoSEQ multiplex PCR; TCRdb keeps only in-frame clonotypes and omits some of them. The sample carries fewer than 20,000 clones, roughly 80% recorded once. Once graft tissue had been processed, intraepithelial and lamina propria lymphocytes were released. Study conclusions and caveats: Patients with graft-donor T cell macrochimerism had high graft-versus-host to host-versus-graft clonal ratios in allografts.

Per the germline V gene, CDR1 is LNHNV and CDR2 is YYDKDF (reference sequence). The CDR3 is 14 amino acids. This clone was seen once. Its antigen is unknown. One end of the junction does not line up with germline, which may come from a read error. V gene TRBV15 combines with J gene TRBJ1-4; a weak D match, TRBD1 (5 bases). The receptor was isolated from a human patient who received an intestinal transplant, so some T cells may come from the graft donor. The source was ileum tissue, collected almost 470 days after intestinal transplant. In DNA form, the CDR3 reads TGTGCCGCCAGCAGAGACCAGGGAGGGGAAAAACTGTTTTTT. Translation: CAASRDQGGEKLFF.